The next 3 T cell receptor beta chains were all read from a single sample in a study of cytomegalovirus exposure and HLA in healthy donors. PCR involved 60 Vbeta and 13 Jbeta primers. Only in-frame clones appear in the TCRdb table, and some are missing; sequencing was by immunoSEQ multiplex PCR. The repertoire holds fewer than 65,000 clones, with 70% to 90% as singletons. Sequenced input: PBMCs. The receptor set was obtained from a man between 18 and 35 years old in good health and CMV-seronegative.

J is TRBJ1-1 and V is TRBV6-5; 8 nucleotides line up with TRBD1. CDR1 is MNHEY and CDR2 is SVGAGI in the germline V gene. This CDR3 spans 15 amino acids. Trimming cost V 2 bases and J 4 bases; bases outside gene matches: 6. CDR3 DNA sequence: TGTGCCAGCAGTTACGGGACAGGTGTGGGCACTGAAGCTTTCTTT. It translates to CASSYGTGVGTEAFF.

The chain uses TRBV27 and TRBJ1-3; D is unclear. V was clipped by 7 bases and J by 9 bases, with 10 bases between them. Germline V gives CDR1 MNHEY, CDR2 SMNVEV (reference sequence). The CDR3 loop spans 11 amino acids. CDR3 sequence reads: CASKSAGTIYF. The CDR3 bases are TGTGCCAGCAAGAGTGCGGGCACCATATATTTT.

This chain links TRBV10-3 with TRBJ1-3; TRBD1 matches 7 bases. V lost 8 bases to trimming and J lost 4 bases; unmatched junction nucleotides: 8. Germline-derived CDR1 and CDR2 are ENHRY and SYGVKD. The CDR3 has 14 residues. CDR3 coding DNA: TGTGCCATCGAACAGGGGCCCCGGGGAAACACCATATATTTT. This translates into CAIEQGPRGNTIYF.